Listed here are 8 T cell receptor beta chains from one sample, sequenced in a study of T-cell memory formation after mild COVID-19. TCRdb re-derived calls from the 5' RACE reads in MiXCR, one entry per CDR3 protein. This repertoire shows about 290,000 distinct CDR3 sequences, roughly 15% found once; its top ten account for about a fifth. The sample consisted of PBMCs or a T cell subset sorted from them (not recorded which). The source of these receptors is a man in his late teens or twenties who had mild COVID-19 (a few samples of this study predate the infection). Cell type and time point are not known.

CDR3 sequence: CASSSLVGSGREQFF. The DNA for the CDR3 is TGTGCCAGCAGCTCCTTAGTGGGATCGGGACGCGAGCAGTTCTTC. V and J are TRBV7-2 and TRBJ2-1; either TRBD1 or TRBD2 may fit D (5 bases each). Trimming left V 4 bases short and J 10 bases short, with 20 bases between. From germline, CDR1 is SGHTA and CDR2 FQGNSA. This CDR3 is built from 15 residues. Together with reference TRBV7-2 and TRBJ2-1, the CDR3 gives the full variable domain: GAGVSQSPSNKVTEKGKDVELRCDPISGHTALYWYRQSLGQGLEFLIYFQGNSAPDKSGLPSDRFSAERTGGSVSTLTIQRTQQEDSAVYLCASSSLVGSGREQFFGPGTRLTVL.

V is TRBV7-2 and J is TRBJ2-5; D uncertain. The CDR3 is 13 amino acids. The germline CDR1 and CDR2 sequences are SGHTA and FQGNSA. The germline V and J ends were trimmed by 5 bases and 5 bases, with 12 bases remaining between them. The CDR3 DNA reads as TGTGCCAGCAGCCCGCGACGGGTCGAGACCCAGTACTTC. Encoded protein: CASSPRRVETQYF.

The chain combines TRBV7-9 with TRBJ1-6; perhaps TRBD1 as D (6 bases). Trimming pared 5 bases from V and 6 bases from J, leaving 11 bases between. The V gene's germline CDR1 is SEHNR and CDR2 FQNEAQ (reference sequence). This CDR3 region has 14 residues. The CDR3 nucleotides are TGTGCCAGCAGCCCCAGGGGAGGTAATTCACCCCTCCACTTT. This gives the protein CASSPRGGNSPLHF.

This chain connects TRBV27 to TRBJ2-1; 9 bases fit TRBD2. The CDR3 has 14 amino acids. CDR1 and CDR2 from the germline V gene are MNHEY and SMNVEV (reference sequence). The J segment lost 8 bases and the V segment lost 8 bases, leaving 10 bases of the junction unmatched. The CDR3 spells CASRSAGGPHEQFF. The CDR3 DNA reads TGTGCCAGCCGGTCAGCGGGGGGCCCCCATGAGCAGTTCTTC.

This sequence joins TRBV29-1 and TRBJ2-5, with no clear D. The CDR3 contains 14 residues. Germline V gives CDR1 SQVTM, CDR2 ANQGSEA. V lost 3 bases to trimming and J lost 5 bases, with 16 bases between them. The CDR3 nucleotides read TGCAGCGTTGATGCCTTGGGGATCTTGGAGACCCAGTACTTC. It specifies CSVDALGILETQYF.

This sequence joins TRBV12-3 or TRBV12-4 and TRBJ1-6; D call uncertain. With 6 bases removed from V and 9 bases from J, the gap between germline ends came to 21 bases. This CDR3 contains 16 residues. The CDR3 sequence: CASRKQNLRAVSPLHF. The CDR3 nucleotides read TGTGCCAGCAGGAAGCAGAACCTGAGAGCCGTTTCACCCCTCCACTTT.

This clonotype appeared many times. This chain uses TRBV5-1 with TRBJ2-1; TRBD2 aligns across 11 bases. The CDR3 totals 17 residues. The ends lost 4 bases at V and 4 bases at J; junction bases unmatched: 10. Germline V lookup: CDR1 SGHRS, CDR2 YFSETQ. The CDR3 reads CASSPSSGGATYNEQFF. CDR3 DNA: TGCGCCAGCAGCCCAAGTAGCGGGGGGGCGACTTACAATGAGCAGTTCTTC.

This clonotype was seen a handful of times. V is TRBV21-1 and J is TRBJ1-5; the D segment call TRBD1 is taken from the table without a DNA check. TRBV21-1 is deemed a pseudogene. This CDR3 spans 13 amino acids. Here the CDR3 reads CASSTGQNQPQHF. In DNA form, the CDR3 reads TGTGCCAGCAGCACGGGACAGAATCAGCCCCAGCATTTT.